This T cell receptor beta chain is from a study of cytomegalovirus exposure and HLA in healthy donors. PCR employed 60 Vbeta and 13 Jbeta primers. Clones were sequenced by immunoSEQ multiplex PCR, and TCRdb holds only the in-frame ones, with some missing. This sample has 80,000 to 100,000 clones; around 80% occur once, and the top ten carry around 1.5%. The germline CDR1 and CDR2 sequences are SGHRS and YFSETQ. The CDR3 runs to 16 residues. Trimming removed 4 bases from V and 4 bases from J; junction bases left unmatched: 12. The receptor comes from a man in his forties or fifties in good health and CMV-seronegative. Sequenced material: PBMCs. This chain uses TRBV5-1 with TRBJ1-2; 8 bases are a match to TRBD1. DNA of the CDR3: TGCGCCAGCAGCCGGGAAGGCAGGGGGCTATCCTATGGCTACACCTTC. This sequence encodes CASSREGRGLSYGYTF.